The rows below give T cell receptor beta chains drawn from one sample of a study of blood T cells in healthy people across ages. One entry per CDR3 protein results from TCRdb running MiXCR on the 5' RACE reads. The profile covers 800,000 to 1,000,000 distinct CDR3 sequences, with around 48% appearing a single time and around 15% taken by the ten largest. Source material: blood. These receptors all stem from a man under 40 in good health. CDR3s include the opening cysteine and the closing phenylalanine or tryptophan. The D gene is left open where the match is weak. Size is omitted from some rows. Given values are once, few, many or a class for expanded clones.

j_gene,abundance,d_gene,v_gene,CDR3nt,CDR3aa
TRBJ1-6,NA,TRBD1,TRBV5-1,TGCGCCAGCAGCTCGGGACAGGTCAAGAATTCACCCCTCCACTTT,CASSSGQVKNSPLHF
TRBJ2-1,once,NA,TRBV5-1,TGCGCCAGCAGCTTGGGGTCGGCAAGACAGAATGAGCAGTTCTTC,CASSLGSARQNEQFF
TRBJ2-7,NA,NA,TRBV28,TGTGCCACCACTGCAATCGGGGGCAGGGACCACTACGAGCAGTACTTC,CATTAIGGRDHYEQYF
TRBJ2-1,NA,NA,TRBV21-1,TGTGCCAGGCCAGACAATGAGCAGTTCTTC,CARPDNEQFF
TRBJ2-5,NA,NA,TRBV11-1,TGTGCCAGCAGCTTAGGCGGTGGCCGATTGTACCAAGAGACCCAGTACTTC,CASSLGGGRLYQETQYF
TRBJ1-5,NA,TRBD1,TRBV5-6,TGTGCCAGCAGCTCGGGACAGTATAATAGCAATCAGCCCCAGCATTTT,CASSSGQYNSNQPQHF
TRBJ2-5,NA,NA,TRBV14,TGTGCCAGCAGCCAAGGAAAAGGGGCGACCCAGTACTTC,CASSQGKGATQYF
TRBJ2-5,few,TRBD2,TRBV28,TGTGCCAGCAGTTTCCCTAGCGGGGGGACCGGTGAGACCCAGTACTTC,CASSFPSGGTGETQYF
TRBJ2-7,few,NA,TRBV10-3,TGTGCCATCAGTACCCACGACGGGGTCTCCTACGAGCAGTACTTC,CAISTHDGVSYEQYF
TRBJ2-7,NA,TRBD1,TRBV28,TGTGCCAGCAGCGGGGCCGGGACAGGGACCTACGAGCAGTACTTC,CASSGAGTGTYEQYF
TRBJ1-6,few,NA,TRBV29-1,TGCAGCGCCCAGATCGGGGGTAGTAATTCACCCCTCCACTTT,CSAQIGGSNSPLHF
TRBJ2-3,NA,NA,TRBV3-1,TGTGCCAGCAGCCTGGGAGTTATAGGGGATACGCAGTATTTT,CASSLGVIGDTQYF
TRBJ1-5,NA,NA,TRBV5-6,TGTGCCAGCAGCTTGGCGTCGGCTAGCAATCAGCCCCAGCATTTT,CASSLASASNQPQHF
TRBJ2-7,NA,TRBD2,TRBV4-3,TGCGCCAGCAGCCAAGGGGGACTAGCAGCGGGCGAGCAGTACTTC,CASSQGGLAAGEQYF
TRBJ1-2,NA,NA,TRBV28,TGTGCCAGCAGTAAAGGACCGAACTATGGCTACACCTTC,CASSKGPNYGYTF
TRBJ2-1,many,NA,TRBV4-3,TGCGCCAGCAGCCAAGTATTCAACTCTGAGGGCAATGAGCAGTTCTTC,CASSQVFNSEGNEQFF
TRBJ2-5,NA,NA,TRBV7-2,TGTGCCAGCAGCTTGAGTGGATTTAGGAAAGAGACCCAGTACTTC,CASSLSGFRKETQYF
TRBJ2-1,NA,TRBD2,TRBV9,TGTGCCAGCAGCGTAGGGTGGCGGGGGGGCTACAATGAGCAGTTCTTC,CASSVGWRGGYNEQFF
TRBJ2-5,NA,TRBD2,TRBV4-3,TGCGCCAGCAGCCAACTAGCGGGGGAGCAGTACTTC,CASSQLAGEQYF
TRBJ2-4,NA,TRBD1,TRBV29-1,TGCAGCGTCCTGGGACAGGACAAAAACATTCAGTACTTC,CSVLGQDKNIQYF
TRBJ2-7,once,TRBD2,TRBV9,TGTGCCAGCAGCGTAGATGAGCGGGGGGGCTACGAGCAGTACTTC,CASSVDERGGYEQYF
TRBJ2-5,few,TRBD1,TRBV20-1,TGCAGTGCTAGGGGACAGGGGGGGATAGAGACCCAGTACTTC,CSARGQGGIETQYF
TRBJ2-1,NA,NA,TRBV4-1,TGCGCCAGCAGCCAGGAGAGCGGAGGGACCGGGAATGAGCAGTTCTTC,CASSQESGGTGNEQFF
TRBJ2-7,NA,NA,TRBV11-2,TGTGCCAGCAGGGTCTGGGGCGAGCAGTACTTC,CASRVWGEQYF
TRBJ2-2,NA,NA,TRBV2,TGTGCCAGCAACCAAGTAGGGCGCGGGGAGCTGTTTTTT,CASNQVGRGELFF
TRBJ2-3,NA,NA,TRBV4-1,TGCGCCAGCAGCGGATGGGGCACAGATACGCAGTATTTT,CASSGWGTDTQYF
TRBJ2-1,many,NA,TRBV15,TGTGCCACCAGCATCACCTCCTACAATGAGCAGTTCTTC,CATSITSYNEQFF
TRBJ2-7,once,NA,TRBV6-2/TRBV6-3,TGTGCCAGCAGGACCGGGGGAAGAAACAGCTACGAGCAGTACTTC,CASRTGGRNSYEQYF
TRBJ1-1,NA,NA,TRBV21-1,TGTGCCAGCACCAGGTCGGTCGGAGGAGCTTTCTTT,CASTRSVGGAFF
TRBJ2-1,NA,TRBD1,TRBV20-1,TGCAGTGCTAGTAGGGACAGGTTCAATGAGCAGTTCTTC,CSASRDRFNEQFF
TRBJ2-7,few,TRBD1,TRBV4-2,TGTGCCAGCAGCCAAGATCTCACAGGGGCCTACGAGCAGTACTTC,CASSQDLTGAYEQYF
TRBJ2-3,few,NA,TRBV27,TGTGCCAGCAGTTCCCAACTGGGCGTAGATACGCAGTATTTT,CASSSQLGVDTQYF
TRBJ2-5,NA,NA,TRBV20-1,TGCAGTGCTAGCGGCCAGTGGGGGGGCCCCCAGGAGACCCAGTACTTC,CSASGQWGGPQETQYF
TRBJ2-3,NA,TRBD1,TRBV10-3,TGTGCCATCAGTGAAAGTCAGGGGGCAGTGGATACGCAGTATTTT,CAISESQGAVDTQYF
TRBJ1-6,NA,NA,TRBV12-2,TGTGCAAGTCACTTGAATTCACCCCTCCACTTT,CASHLNSPLHF
TRBJ2-3,NA,TRBD2,TRBV29-1,TGCAGCGTCCGTACCCGACTAGCCACAGATACGCAGTATTTT,CSVRTRLATDTQYF
TRBJ1-2,many,NA,TRBV6-5,TGTGCCAGCAGTTACTCGGGGGGCTCTAACTATGGCTACACCTTC,CASSYSGGSNYGYTF
TRBJ2-7,NA,TRBD1,TRBV20-1,TGCAGTGCCCACTCGGACAGGTCCCCCTACGAGCAGTACTTC,CSAHSDRSPYEQYF
TRBJ2-1,NA,NA,TRBV4-3,TGCGCCAGCAGCCAAGATAGGGGACGGCCCTTTTACAATGAGCAGTTCTTC,CASSQDRGRPFYNEQFF
TRBJ1-5,NA,TRBD1,TRBV30,TGTGCCTGGAGCGCCGGGTTGACCCCCGGGACAGACCATCAGCCCCAGCATTTT,CAWSAGLTPGTDHQPQHF
TRBJ1-2,NA,NA,TRBV4-3,TGCGCCAGCAGCCAAAGGGACACCCGGGGCTACACCTTC,CASSQRDTRGYTF
TRBJ2-1,NA,NA,TRBV5-1,TGCGCCAGCCGCCCCACAACGAGCTCCTACAATGAGCAGTTCTTC,CASRPTTSSYNEQFF
TRBJ1-2,few,NA,TRBV12-3/TRBV12-4,TGTGCCAGCAGTGCATCAGGTTCTTATGGCTACACCTTC,CASSASGSYGYTF
TRBJ2-1,NA,TRBD1,TRBV28,TGTGCCAGCATGCCAGGGGGTTACAATGAGCAGTTCTTC,CASMPGGYNEQFF
TRBJ1-3,NA,NA,TRBV20-1,TGCAGTGCCAACCAGGCAGGAGTCTCTGGAAACACCATATATTTT,CSANQAGVSGNTIYF
TRBJ1-4,NA,NA,TRBV7-6,TGTGCCAGCAGTTTAGACGCTGAAAAACTGTTTTTT,CASSLDAEKLFF
TRBJ1-6,NA,NA,TRBV6-1,TGTGCCAGCAGTCGGTCCCCGACCCTTAGCTCCTATAATTCACCCCTCCACTTT,CASSRSPTLSSYNSPLHF
TRBJ1-1,NA,TRBD1,TRBV6-6,TGTGCCAGCAGACCTGGGACAGGGGTCACTGAAGCTTTCTTT,CASRPGTGVTEAFF
TRBJ2-5,NA,TRBD1,TRBV5-1,TGCGCCAGCAGCTGGACAGGGGGCAATGAGGAGACCCAGTACTTC,CASSWTGGNEETQYF
TRBJ1-1,NA,NA,TRBV9,TGTGCCAGCAGAACTACTAGCGGGGGCGAGGACACTGAAGCTTTCTTT,CASRTTSGGEDTEAFF
TRBJ2-5,NA,NA,TRBV10-3,TGTGCCATCAGTGAAGCGATGGGGTCCGAGACCCAGTACTTC,CAISEAMGSETQYF
TRBJ2-1,NA,NA,TRBV5-1,TGCGCCAGCAGCTTGGCAATAGCCAGGGGAGGGGAGCAGTTCTTC,CASSLAIARGGEQFF
TRBJ1-2,few,TRBD1,TRBV12-3/TRBV12-4,TGTGCCAGCAGTTTTCGCAGGGGGACAGGGGGAGAGGATGGCTACACCTTC,CASSFRRGTGGEDGYTF
TRBJ1-6,many,TRBD1,TRBV7-3,TGTGCCAGCAGCTTAAAGGTGGGACAGGGGAGCTCACCCCTCCACTTT,CASSLKVGQGSSPLHF
TRBJ1-1,NA,NA,TRBV29-1,TGCAGCGTTGAAACGGCCGGTTGGAGCACTGAAGCTTTCTTT,CSVETAGWSTEAFF
TRBJ1-4,few,NA,TRBV15,TGTGCCACCAGCTTTGGCGGGACCCCTAGTGAAAAACTGTTTTTT,CATSFGGTPSEKLFF
TRBJ2-1,NA,NA,TRBV30,TGTGCCTGGAGTGTTTCCGCGTACAATGAGCAGTTCTTC,CAWSVSAYNEQFF